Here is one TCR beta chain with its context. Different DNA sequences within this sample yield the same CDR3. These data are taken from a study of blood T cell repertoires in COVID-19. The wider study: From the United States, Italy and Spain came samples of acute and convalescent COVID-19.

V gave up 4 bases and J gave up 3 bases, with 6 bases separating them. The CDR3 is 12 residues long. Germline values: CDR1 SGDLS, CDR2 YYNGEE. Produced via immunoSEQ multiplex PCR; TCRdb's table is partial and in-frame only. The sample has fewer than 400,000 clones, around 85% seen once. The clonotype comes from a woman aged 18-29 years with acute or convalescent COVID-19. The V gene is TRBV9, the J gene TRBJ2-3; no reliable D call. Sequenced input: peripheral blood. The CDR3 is CASSPSTDTQYF. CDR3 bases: TGTGCCAGCAGCCCCTCTACAGATACGCAGTATTTT.